This TCR beta chain was sequenced in a study of shared clonotypes between healthy human individuals. Per germline, CDR1 SNHLY and CDR2 FYNNEI. The CDR3 contains 16 residues. The ends lost 2 bases at V and 4 bases at J; junction bases unmatched: 11. Study results and caveats: Incompleteness in sorted-subset sequencing, despite large depth, was shown by rarefaction. Estimated richness was generally greater in naive than memory subsets. Only blood was sampled; tissue repertoires likely differ.

Concerning this clone: The antigen is not known.

Profiled with immunoSEQ multiplex PCR; TCRdb holds only in-frame clones, not every one. The top ten hold under 0.45% of the sample, which has approximately 2.1 million clones, 80% to 95% seen once. The chain employs TRBV2 and TRBJ2-7, with 7 bases matching TRBD1. Sequenced input: naive CD4+ T cells from PBMCs. The subset: CD45RA+ positively selected. The receptor was derived from a man aged 18 to 30 in good health. Some clones in this sample may be carry-over from other donors' samples. CDR3 protein: CASSESIGTVSYEQYF. The CDR3 region has the DNA TGTGCCAGCAGTGAATCTATAGGGACAGTATCTTACGAGCAGTACTTC. The full variable domain, rest sourced from reference TRBV2 and TRBJ2-7, is EPEVTQTPSHQVTQMGQEVILRCVPISNHLYFYWYRQILGQKVEFLVSFYNNEISEKSEIFDDQFSVERPDGSNFTLKIRSTKLEDSAMYFCASSESIGTVSYEQYFGPGTRLTVT.